This entry describes one T cell receptor beta chain. Antigen: not known. A clone one base away is much larger, so this may be a read error. This record comes from a study of blood T cells in healthy people across ages. Broader study findings: Investigators viewed diversity estimates from one million T cells as underestimates, the study reported.

Germline lookup yields CDR1 MNHNY and CDR2 SVGAGI (reference sequence). The V end lost 7 bases, the J end lost 3 bases, and 9 bases lay between the germline ends. This CDR3 is 12 amino acids long. The second PCR ran about 6 to 12 cycles with a sample-barcoded 5' primer and J-beta primers. TCRdb re-called the 5' RACE reads through MiXCR, storing one row per CDR3 protein. The sample shows under 2 million distinct CDR3 sequences, 30% to 35% of them seen only once. The chain is built from TRBV6-6 and TRBJ1-2; tentative D call: TRBD1 (5 bases). The clonotype comes from a woman aged 30 to 39 in good health. What was sequenced was blood. CDR3 nucleotides: TGTGCCAGCACCCAGGGAGACTATGGCTACACCTTC. This encodes CASTQGDYGYTF.